Reported below is one T cell receptor beta chain. Antigen unknown. One end of the junction is discordant with germline, which a read error may explain. The sample belongs to a study of chemoradiotherapy in HPV16-positive cancers. Whole-study context: A couple of HPV16-positive patients' cells yielded candidate HPV-specific clones and common motifs. Study-level findings and limits: Better recurrence-free survival went with HPV-responsive T-cell expansion in HPV16-positive patients. Functional assays defining HPV-specific T cells used only a couple of HPV16-positive patients.

The table came from immunoSEQ multiplex PCR; TCRdb's copy has only in-frame clones and leaves some out. This sample has some 32,000 clones; roughly 87% occur once, and the top ten carry 3.1%. CDR3 size: 14 residues. Germline CDR1 reads MNHEY; CDR2 reads SMNVEV (reference sequence). The material sequenced was blood, taken from a patient who underwent chemoradiotherapy. This TCR was recovered from a human donor with HPV-associated anogenital cancer. The chain has TRBV27 and TRBJ1-5, with D perhaps matching TRBD1 (5 bases). In DNA, the CDR3 is TGTGCCAGCAGCTTATCGGGACCTGACCAGCCCCAGCATTTT. Translated, it gives CASSLSGPDQPQHF.